These T cell receptor beta chains were read from a single sample in a study of blood T cell repertoires in COVID-19. Profiled with immunoSEQ multiplex PCR; TCRdb holds only in-frame clones, not every one. The sample records approximately 76,000 clones, over 70% being singletons. Sequenced input: peripheral blood. The origin of the receptors is a man between 45 and 60 years old with acute or convalescent COVID-19. Each CDR3 is given with its conserved first and last residue. The D gene is left open where the match is weak.

D gene,V gene,J gene,CDR3 protein
NA,TRBV27,TRBJ1-5,CASSPSTGTYQPQHF
NA,TRBV11-2,TRBJ2-2,CASSPRRGNTGELFF
TRBD2,TRBV11-2,TRBJ2-5,CASSPTRAGGQETQYF
TRBD2,TRBV19,TRBJ2-5,CASKGLAGVGRETQYF
TRBD2,TRBV6-5,TRBJ2-7,CASRGLATYEQYF
NA,TRBV19,TRBJ1-1,CASSIGYTNTEAFF
TRBD1,TRBV9,TRBJ2-5,CASSTGQGIDPLYF
NA,TRBV7-3,TRBJ1-6,CASSLNWGDSPLHF
NA,TRBV3-1/TRBV3-2,TRBJ2-5,CASSPGGAGPQQETQYF
NA,TRBV5-1,TRBJ1-1,CASSPGHSDSTEAFF
TRBD1,TRBV5-5,TRBJ2-1,CATRTGGNNEQFF
NA,TRBV21-1,TRBJ2-4,CATYTVPRAKNIQYF
TRBD1,TRBV7-4,TRBJ2-3,CASSNGQGSDTQYF
NA,TRBV30,TRBJ1-5,CAWSVQGNQPQHF
TRBD1,TRBV25-1,TRBJ2-7,CASSEYPGTGNGEQYF
NA,TRBV24-1,TRBJ2-2,CATSDLPSYTGELFF
TRBD1,TRBV7-2,TRBJ1-2,CASSMAGGQAGYTF
NA,TRBV9,TRBJ1-4,CASSVGQGSEKLFF
TRBD2,TRBV7-9,TRBJ2-1,CASSLADRGLAERDEQFF
TRBD1,TRBV14,TRBJ2-7,CASSLGQGAYEQYF
NA,TRBV30,TRBJ1-5,CAWSPEGNQPQHF
TRBD1,TRBV6-2/TRBV6-3,TRBJ1-1,CASSQQGGNTEAFF
NA,TRBV29-1,TRBJ2-1,CSAPLLSGVNEQFF
NA,TRBV6-2/TRBV6-3,TRBJ2-1,CASSYSRDFRGYNEQFF
TRBD1,TRBV3-1/TRBV3-2,TRBJ1-6,CASSRGQGGSPLHF
NA,TRBV11-3,TRBJ2-3,CASSFTGSDTQYF
NA,TRBV5-1,TRBJ2-5,CASSLLGLPPETQYF
NA,TRBV10-2,TRBJ1-1,CASSGRLSDSWGTEAFF
NA,TRBV4-3,TRBJ2-1,CAGSQVGGPSYNEQFF
TRBD1,TRBV27,TRBJ2-1,CASSFRSSGGLSFWSYNEQFF
NA,TRBV7-2,TRBJ2-6,CASSPARRSSGANVLTF
TRBD1,TRBV19,TRBJ1-3,CASSMDRLSGNTIYF
NA,TRBV6-2/TRBV6-3,TRBJ1-5,CASSPTLNQPQHF
TRBD1,TRBV5-4,TRBJ1-2,CASSTQGAGGYTF
NA,TRBV7-2,TRBJ2-1,CASRSYNEQFF
TRBD1,TRBV27,TRBJ2-7,CASSLRQGSAYEQYF
NA,TRBV28,TRBJ1-6,CASSGQYNSPLHF
TRBD1,TRBV7-2,TRBJ1-2,CASSLDRGGYTF
NA,TRBV7-2,TRBJ2-7,CASSFRRGQTYEQYF
TRBD2,TRBV9,TRBJ2-7,CASSVLGGRAPDEQYF